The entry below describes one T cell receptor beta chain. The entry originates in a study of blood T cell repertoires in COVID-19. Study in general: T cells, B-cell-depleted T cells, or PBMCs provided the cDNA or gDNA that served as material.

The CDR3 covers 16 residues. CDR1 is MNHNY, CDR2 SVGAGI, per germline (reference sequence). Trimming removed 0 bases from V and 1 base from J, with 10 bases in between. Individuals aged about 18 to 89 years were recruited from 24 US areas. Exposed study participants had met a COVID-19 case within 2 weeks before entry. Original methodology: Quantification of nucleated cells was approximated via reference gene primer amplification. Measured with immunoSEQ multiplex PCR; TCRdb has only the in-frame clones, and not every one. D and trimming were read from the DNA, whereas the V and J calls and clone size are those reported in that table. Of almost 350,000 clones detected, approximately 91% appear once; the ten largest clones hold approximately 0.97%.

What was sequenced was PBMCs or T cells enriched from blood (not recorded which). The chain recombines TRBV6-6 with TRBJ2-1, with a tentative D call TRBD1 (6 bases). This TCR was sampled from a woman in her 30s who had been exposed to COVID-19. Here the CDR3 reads CASSYSGASSYNEQFF. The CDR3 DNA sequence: TGTGCCAGCAGTTACTCGGGGGCCTCATCCTACAATGAGCAGTTCTTC.